The 25 T cell receptor beta chains listed next were all sequenced from one sample in a study of cytomegalovirus exposure and HLA in healthy donors. The PCR used 60 Vbeta and 13 Jbeta primers. Clones were sequenced by immunoSEQ multiplex PCR, and TCRdb holds only the in-frame ones, with some missing. This table has 150,000 to 200,000 clones, over 65% appearing once. The sample comprised PBMCs. The receptors here all came from a woman aged 60-70 years in good health and CMV-seropositive.

The chain joins TRBV9 to TRBJ2-7; 7 bases map to TRBD1. The CDR3 sequence is 14 residues long. The germline gives CDR1 SGDLS, CDR2 YYNGEE. V was clipped by 1 base and J by 4 bases; unmatched bases: 5. Written as DNA, the CDR3 is TGTGCCAGCAGCGTAAATCTACAGGGGTACGAGCAGTACTTC. Translating gives CASSVNLQGYEQYF.

The CDR3 DNA reads as TGTGCCAGCAGCTTACGCAGATCGGGGGGGCACGTCGAGCAGTACTTC. It specifies CASSLRRSGGHVEQYF. The J gene is TRBJ2-7, the V gene TRBV11-1; TRBD2 matches at 8 bases. The trim removed 2 bases at V and 6 bases at J, leaving 12 bases unmatched. Germline CDR1 SGHAT, CDR2 FQDESV (reference sequence). CDR3 length: 16 residues.

The genes are TRBV5-1 and TRBJ1-1; D is perhaps TRBD1 (5 bases). The V and J ends lost 3 bases and 4 bases respectively, with 13 bases between them. The CDR3 totals 14 residues. Per the germline V gene, CDR1 is SGHRS and CDR2 is YFSETQ. CDR3 sequence (DNA): TGCGCCAGCAGCTCGTGGCAGGGAGGCACTGAAGCTTTCTTT. Translation gives CASSSWQGGTEAFF.

This clone has just a few counts. V is TRBV18 and J is TRBJ2-5; D is possibly TRBD2 (5 bases). The germline V gene encodes CDR1 KGHSH and CDR2 LQKENI. V gave up 4 bases and J gave up 3 bases, with 6 bases separating them. The CDR3 runs to 12 residues. The CDR3: CASSLEEETQYF. DNA of the CDR3: TGTGCCAGCTCACTGGAGGAAGAGACCCAGTACTTC. Together with reference TRBV18 and TRBJ2-5, the CDR3 gives the full variable domain: NAGVMQNPRHLVRRRGQEARLRCSPMKGHSHVYWYRQLPEEGLKFMVYLQKENIIDESGMPKERFSAEFPKEGPSILRIQQVVRGDSAAYFCASSLEEETQYFGPGTRLLVL.

The chain links TRBV28 to TRBJ1-5, with TRBD1 matching over 7 bases. The CDR3 extends over 17 amino acids. With V trimmed by 3 bases and J by 5 bases, 13 bases remained unmatched. Looked up from germline, CDR1 is MDHEN and CDR2 is SYDVKM. The CDR3 sequence: CASSFTQGPKMDQPQHF. CDR3 sequence (DNA): TGTGCCAGCAGTTTTACACAGGGGCCGAAAATGGATCAGCCCCAGCATTTT.

The chain has TRBV5-1 and TRBJ2-1; TRBD2 agrees at 7 bases. The CDR3 is 17 amino acids. Germline V gives CDR1 SGHRS, CDR2 YFSETQ. Germline trimming cut 3 bases from V and 0 bases from J; bases unmatched to any gene: 9. CDR3 region: CASSSKTSSTSYNEQFF. In nucleotides, the CDR3 is TGCGCCAGCAGCTCCAAGACTAGCTCAACCTCCTACAATGAGCAGTTCTTC.

V usage is TRBV30 and J usage is TRBJ1-2, with a weak D call TRBD1 (6 bases). CDR3 length: 16 residues. V gave up 3 bases and J gave up 1 base, with 18 bases separating them. Per the germline V gene, CDR1 is GTSNPN and CDR2 is SVGIG (reference sequence). CDR3 residues: CAWSRPQTGINYGYTF. The CDR3 DNA reads as TGTGCCTGGAGCCGCCCCCAAACAGGGATTAACTATGGCTACACCTTC.

The V and J genes are TRBV5-4 and TRBJ1-1; a possible D gene is TRBD1 (6 bases). V lost 4 bases to trimming and J lost 11 bases, with 15 bases between them. Germline V gene lookup returns CDR1 SGHNT and CDR2 YYREEE (reference sequence). The CDR3 is 12 residues long. This CDR3 reads CASSPQGFAAFF. In DNA form, the CDR3 reads TGTGCCAGCAGCCCACAGGGATTTGCGGCTTTCTTT. Filled out from reference TRBV5-4 and TRBJ1-1, the complete variable domain reads ETGVTQSPTHLIKTRGQQVTLRCSSQSGHNTVSWYQQALGQGPQFIFQYYREEENGRGNFPPRFSGLQFPNYSSELNVNALELDDSALYLCASSPQGFAAFFGQGTRLTVV.

The chain is built from TRBV10-3 and TRBJ1-3; the match to TRBD1 covers 7 bases. Germline CDR1 and CDR2: ENHRY and SYGVKD. The V segment lost 0 bases and the J segment 3 bases; nucleotides outside the gene matches: 5. The CDR3 sequence is 16 residues long. CDR3 in DNA: TGTGCCATCAGTGAGTCGCGCAGGGGGAGTGGAAACACCATATATTTT. Residues: CAISESRRGSGNTIYF.

A few counts support this clone. The chain links TRBV5-1 to TRBJ1-3, with a possible D match to TRBD1 (5 bases). V lost 4 bases to trimming and J lost 0 bases, with 11 bases between them. The CDR3 is 15 residues long. Germline CDR1 is SGHRS and CDR2 is YFSETQ. The CDR3 here is CASSSQGNSGNTIYF. The CDR3 coding sequence is TGCGCCAGCAGCAGTCAGGGTAACTCTGGAAACACCATATATTTT.

The chain uses TRBV5-5 and TRBJ1-4; TRBD1 matches at 10 bases. The CDR3 runs to 15 residues. The V gene's germline CDR1 is SGHKS and CDR2 YYEKEE (reference sequence). The J segment lost 8 bases and the V segment lost 4 bases, leaving 8 bases of the junction unmatched. The CDR3 reads CASSATGGAFEKLFF. The CDR3 DNA is TGTGCCAGCAGCGCGACAGGGGGCGCATTCGAAAAACTGTTTTTT.

Turning to this clone: At one end the junction does not follow the germline gene, possibly because of a read error. The chain uses TRBV29-1 and TRBJ2-6; maybe TRBD1 (5 bases). The CDR3 has 13 residues. Germline V gene data show CDR1 as SQVTM and CDR2 as ANQGSEA. CDR3 sequence reads: CSVRMSGANGLTF. DNA for the CDR3: TGCAGCGTCCGAATGTCTGGGGCCAACGGCCTGACTTTC.

The chain carries TRBV28 and TRBJ1-5, with 11 positions matching TRBD1. The CDR3 sequence is 19 residues long. CDR1 is MDHEN and CDR2 is SYDVKM in the germline V gene. J lost 3 bases, V lost 5 bases, and 15 bases had no gene match. The CDR3: CASSPGTGGLWSANQPQHF. The CDR3 DNA reads TGTGCCAGCAGTCCCGGGACAGGGGGTCTTTGGTCCGCCAATCAGCCCCAGCATTTT.

The rearrangement uses TRBV18 and TRBJ2-1, with 10 positions matching TRBD2. This CDR3 is built from 18 residues. V was clipped by 3 bases and J by 0 bases; unmatched bases: 8. From germline, CDR1 is KGHSH and CDR2 LQKENI. The CDR3 protein is CASSPFTSGDSSYNEQFF. The DNA for the CDR3 is TGTGCCAGCTCACCGTTCACTAGCGGGGATAGCTCCTACAATGAGCAGTTCTTC.

This chain connects TRBV10-2 to TRBJ1-4; TRBD1 is a possible D gene (5 bases). V dropped 5 bases and J dropped 4 bases, with 11 bases sitting between them. The CDR3 covers 14 residues. Germline V gene data show CDR1 as WSHSY and CDR2 as SAAADI. CDR3 sequence (DNA): TGCGCCAGCAGTACAGGCGTGATTAATGAAAAACTGTTTTTT. Translated: CASSTGVINEKLFF.

This rearrangement joins TRBV18 to TRBJ1-2; 7 positions match TRBD1. The CDR3 is 14 amino acids. The J segment lost 5 bases and the V segment lost 3 bases, leaving 6 bases of the junction unmatched. Looked up from germline, CDR1 is KGHSH and CDR2 is LQKENI. CDR3 DNA: TGTGCCAGCTCACCGACCGCGACAGGGTATGGCTACACCTTC. Translated: CASSPTATGYGYTF.

The chain is built from TRBV18 and TRBJ2-3, with 12 bases matching TRBD2. The CDR3 totals 19 residues. V gave up 3 bases and J gave up 3 bases; unmatched junction bases: 13. CDR1 and CDR2 (germline): KGHSH, LQKENI. The CDR3 region is CASSPLSSGRARLTDTQYF. CDR3 in DNA: TGTGCCAGCTCACCTTTGTCTAGCGGGAGGGCCAGATTAACAGATACGCAGTATTTT.

This clone was found a few times. This chain uses TRBV28 with TRBJ1-6; D may be TRBD1 (6 bases). CDR3 length: 16 residues. Trimming stripped 4 bases from V and 6 bases from J, with 16 bases between. Per germline, CDR1 MDHEN and CDR2 SYDVKM. DNA of the CDR3: TGTGCCAGCAGTTCAAGGGGCAGGGGTACTAATTCACCCCTCCACTTT. Translation gives CASSSRGRGTNSPLHF.

The chain has TRBV19 and TRBJ1-4; 9 bases line up with TRBD1. J lost 5 bases, V lost 3 bases, and 4 bases had no gene match. The length of the CDR3 is 15 residues. Germline values: CDR1 LNHDA, CDR2 SQIVND (reference sequence). This CDR3 is CASSIGGQGNEKLFF. As DNA, the CDR3 is TGTGCCAGTAGTATTGGGGGACAGGGAAATGAAAAACTGTTTTTT. Complete variable domain (other parts from reference TRBV19 and TRBJ1-4): DGGITQSPKYLFRKEGQNVTLSCEQNLNHDAMYWYRQDPGQGLRLIYYSQIVNDFQKGDIAEGYSVSREKKESFPLTVTSAQKNPTAFYLCASSIGGQGNEKLFFGSGTQLSVL.

The chain links TRBV5-8 to TRBJ2-3, with 7 positions matching TRBD2. Trimming removed 0 bases from V and 3 bases from J; junction bases left unmatched: 4. This CDR3 contains 15 residues. CDR1 and CDR2 from the germline V gene are SGHTS and YDEGEE. CDR3 protein: CASSLVAGATDTQYF. The CDR3 DNA reads TGTGCCAGCAGCTTGGTTGCGGGAGCGACAGATACGCAGTATTTT. Filled out from reference TRBV5-8 and TRBJ2-3, the complete variable domain reads EAGVTQSPTHLIKTRGQQATLRCSPISGHTSVYWYQQALGLGLQFLLWYDEGEERNRGNFPPRFSGRQFPNYSSELNVNALELEDSALYLCASSLVAGATDTQYFGPGTRLTVL.

This sequence joins TRBV5-8 and TRBJ2-7; D unclear. V gave up 0 bases and J gave up 7 bases, with 14 bases separating them. Germline V gene sequence: CDR1 SGHTS, CDR2 YDEGEE. The length of the CDR3 is 14 residues. The CDR3: CASSLAWSPWEQYF. The CDR3 DNA reads TGTGCCAGCAGCTTGGCGTGGAGTCCTTGGGAGCAGTACTTC.

The chain is built from TRBV7-6 and TRBJ1-3; TRBD1 might be the D (6 bases). Germline CDR1 and CDR2: SGHVS and FNYEAQ. The CDR3 sequence is 16 residues long. V lost 1 base, J lost 4 bases, and 14 bases lay in between. The chain's CDR3 is CASSLGAHRAGNTIYF. CDR3 coding DNA: TGTGCCAGCAGCTTAGGCGCTCACAGGGCCGGAAACACCATATATTTT.

CDR3 residues: CASSVGPGNTGELFF. The CDR3 DNA is TGTGCCAGCAGCGTAGGTCCGGGGAACACCGGGGAGCTGTTTTTT. V gene TRBV9 combines with J gene TRBJ2-2, with D uncertain. V was trimmed by 0 bases and J by 1 base, leaving 7 bases between them. The CDR3 spans 15 residues. Germline V gives CDR1 SGDLS, CDR2 YYNGEE.

This chain connects TRBV28 to TRBJ2-4; D possibly corresponds to TRBD1 (6 bases). The CDR3 extends over 14 amino acids. Germline V lookup: CDR1 MDHEN, CDR2 SYDVKM. V was shortened by 4 bases and J by 6 bases, with 13 bases between the two germline ends. Here the CDR3 reads CASSSGDMGNIQYF. Written as DNA, the CDR3 is TGTGCCAGCAGTTCCGGGGACATGGGAAACATTCAGTACTTC.

The chain employs TRBV5-1 and TRBJ2-2; 11 bases align to TRBD1. The CDR3 consists of 14 residues. The V gene end was trimmed by 9 bases and the J gene end by 6 bases; junction bases not matched to a gene: 7. Germline loops: CDR1 SGHRS, CDR2 YFSETQ. Written as DNA, the CDR3 is TGCGCCACCCGGGGACAGGGGGACGCCGGGGAGCTGTTTTTT. Protein: CATRGQGDAGELFF.